This TCR beta chain stems from a study of beta chain features in type 1 diabetes. Overall study context: Examination covered under 120 million sorted cells spanning all samples.

As every portion of the isolated RNA was reverse transcribed, the sequencing read expressed TCRB transcripts. Method: immunoSEQ multiplex PCR; TCRdb's copy keeps in-frame clones and lacks some. The sample lists about 290,000 clones, approximately 8.1% occurring once. The germline CDR1 and CDR2 sequences are SGHVS and FQNEAQ. Between the trimmed V and J ends, which lost 6 bases and 3 bases, there was a span of 8 bases. This CDR3 contains 12 residues. The J gene is TRBJ2-5, the V gene TRBV7-8; tentative D call: TRBD1 (5 bases). The sample was central memory CD4+ T cells from blood. This TCR was sampled from a young woman in good health. The CDR3 here is CASSLREETQYF. The CDR3 DNA is TGTGCCAGCAGTCTCAGGGAAGAGACCCAGTACTTC.